This passage covers 10 T cell receptor beta chains from one sample sequenced in a study of control samples from healthy donors and cancer patients. The data were produced by immunoSEQ multiplex PCR, yet TCRdb's version contains in-frame clones alone and is incomplete. The profile shows about 150,000 clones, 93% of them singletons. Sequencing used blood. These receptors were obtained from a man younger than 35 in good health.

V gene TRBV30 combines with J gene TRBJ1-1, with TRBD1 as a possible D gene (6 bases). The CDR3 is 11 residues long. CDR1 is GTSNPN and CDR2 is SVGIG in the germline V gene (reference sequence). V gave up 8 bases and J gave up 5 bases, with 12 bases separating them. CDR3 bases: TGTGCCGGTGGACAGTTGACTGAAGCTTTCTTT. Translated, it gives CAGGQLTEAFF.

The chain has TRBV5-6 and TRBJ2-2; D not resolved. CDR1 is SGHDT, CDR2 YYEEEE, per germline. This CDR3 is built from 13 residues. Trimming cost V 0 bases and J 6 bases, with 6 bases left between them. This chain's CDR3 is CASSLVISGELFF. In nucleotides, the CDR3 is TGTGCCAGCAGCTTGGTTATTTCCGGGGAGCTGTTTTTT.

V and J are TRBV6-5 and TRBJ2-1, with D unresolved. CDR3 length: 15 residues. Deletions cut 7 bases from V and 5 bases from J, with 18 bases between. Germline V lookup: CDR1 MNHEY, CDR2 SVGAGI. For the CDR3, the DNA is TGTGCCAGCACACGGGTGGGTCTCTTTGACAATGAGCAGTTCTTC. The encoded protein is CASTRVGLFDNEQFF.

The chain links TRBV6-2 or TRBV6-3 to TRBJ2-7; no firm D call. Germline lookup yields CDR1 MNHEY and CDR2 SVGEGT. This CDR3 has 13 residues. Trimming pared 6 bases from V and 3 bases from J, leaving 12 bases between. CDR3 region: CASRPPAGYEQYF. CDR3 nucleotide sequence: TGTGCCAGCAGGCCTCCGGCCGGCTACGAGCAGTACTTC.

This chain connects TRBV4-3 to TRBJ1-2; no clear D gene. This CDR3 region has 16 residues. Germline values: CDR1 LGHNA, CDR2 YSLEER. Trimming cost V 2 bases and J 11 bases, with 24 bases left between them. In nucleotides, the CDR3 is TGCGCCAGCAGCCAAAGCGCAATGGGCCGAGATAGGCCTTACACCTTC. Its translation: CASSQSAMGRDRPYTF.

This rearrangement joins TRBV27 to TRBJ2-7, with 14 bases identical to TRBD2. V trimming: 0 bases; J trimming: 5 bases; junction bases outside the gene matches: 24. The CDR3 is 23 residues long. Germline V gene sequence: CDR1 MNHEY, CDR2 SMNVEV (reference sequence). The CDR3 coding sequence is TGTGCCAGCAGTTTATCGTGGGCATATCCCCCGGGACTAGCGGGAGCCCTCGGGCACGAGCAGTACTTC. This encodes CASSLSWAYPPGLAGALGHEQYF.

CDR3 protein: CASSFGEGKLFF. The CDR3 nucleotides read TGTGCCAGCAGTTTCGGTGAGGGGAAACTGTTTTTT. V is TRBV12-3 or TRBV12-4 and J is TRBJ1-4, with D tentatively TRBD1 (5 bases). This CDR3 has 12 residues. The V and J ends lost 3 bases and 11 bases respectively, with 10 bases between them.

This clone has a handful of counts. The chain carries TRBV5-5 and TRBJ2-7; 7 bases match TRBD1. The V and J ends lost 3 bases and 4 bases, in that order; junction bases with no gene match: 7. Germline V gene lookup returns CDR1 SGHKS and CDR2 YYEKEE (reference sequence). The CDR3 sequence is 14 residues long. CDR3 protein: CASSWGTDLYEQYF. The DNA of the CDR3 is TGTGCCAGCAGCTGGGGGACAGACCTTTACGAGCAGTACTTC.

This clone was recorded only once. Other DNA sequences in the sample encode the same CDR3. V and J are TRBV10-3 and TRBJ2-2; D might be TRBD1 or TRBD2, each matching 5 bases. Germline CDR1 is ENHRY and CDR2 is SYGVKD. Trimming left V 4 bases short and J 1 base short, with 10 bases between. This CDR3 is 15 amino acids long. CDR3 DNA: TGTGCCATCAGTGGGAGGCAGGGGAACACCGGGGAGCTGTTTTTT. It yields the protein CAISGRQGNTGELFF.

This chain links TRBV5-1 with TRBJ2-3; no clear D gene. The CDR3 is 14 amino acids. Trimming took off 1 base at V and 2 bases at J, with 8 bases between the two ends. Germline lookup yields CDR1 SGHRS and CDR2 YFSETQ. The CDR3 DNA follows: TGCGCCAGCAGCTTGAGGCAGTCCACAGATACGCAGTATTTT. This gives the protein CASSLRQSTDTQYF.